This T cell receptor beta chain emerged from a study (dated by TCRdb to between 2015 and 2016). Based on the germline V gene (reference sequence), the CDR1 and CDR2 sequences are LGHDT and YNNKEL. V is cut by 0 bases and J by 3 bases, and the space between the germline ends is 6 bases. The CDR3 numbers 14 residues from cysteine through phenylalanine. Only the CDR3 region is kept as DNA, spanning 42 bases read in frame from base 1. The library was generated by RT-PCR. The sequencer listed for this sample is Illumina MiSeq. TCRdb reran the public reads through fastp at Q25 and MiXCR, keeping productive beta chains. CDR3 protein duplicates are merged, each entry listing the most common genes and DNA. The sample table lists more than 550,000 distinct CDR3 sequences, 13% to 15% of them with a count of one. 3.6% of the sample rests with the top ten. This clonotype was recorded only once. Its antigen remains unidentified. Per-base qualities were not stored, and no clone one base away is much larger. One read provides weak support.

This TCR was sampled from a female donor in good health, serving as a healthy control. The sequence is built from TRBV3-1 and TRBJ2-1; no D segment can be confidently identified. Input material: memory CD4+ T cells from blood. The DNA reads as follows: TGTGCCAGCAGCCAAGATGTTAGCTACAATGAGCAGTTCTTC. It translates to CASSQDVSYNEQFF.